A single sample is the source of the 2 T cell receptor beta chains below, sequenced in a study of early T cells in non-severe SARS-CoV-2 infection. MiXCR, applied by TCRdb to the 5' RACE reads, yields one record per CDR3 protein. Of some 96,000 distinct CDR3 sequences in the sample, approximately 10% were seen once. The material sequenced was whole blood, taken at baseline. The receptor set was obtained from an adult who was a healthcare worker with PCR-confirmed SARS-CoV-2 infection or an uninfected control (not recorded which).

A few counts support this clonotype. V usage is TRBV4-1 and J usage is TRBJ1-1; D is perhaps TRBD1 (6 bases). CDR1 is MGHRA and CDR2 is YSYEKL in the germline V gene. The ends were cut back, 4 bases at V and 0 bases at J, with 12 bases in the middle. The CDR3 sequence is 15 residues long. Written as DNA, the CDR3 is TGCGCCAGCAGCCCAACCGGGGACATGAACACTGAAGCTTTCTTT. This translates into CASSPTGDMNTEAFF.

The rearrangement links TRBV6-6 to TRBJ1-2, with D perhaps matching TRBD1 (6 bases). The CDR3 is 15 amino acids. V was pared by 0 bases and J by 4 bases, with 12 bases between. Germline V gene data show CDR1 as MNHNY and CDR2 as SVGAGI (reference sequence). CDR3 region: CASSYSGQPGYGYTF. CDR3 coding DNA: TGTGCCAGCAGTTACTCCGGACAGCCCGGCTATGGCTACACCTTC.